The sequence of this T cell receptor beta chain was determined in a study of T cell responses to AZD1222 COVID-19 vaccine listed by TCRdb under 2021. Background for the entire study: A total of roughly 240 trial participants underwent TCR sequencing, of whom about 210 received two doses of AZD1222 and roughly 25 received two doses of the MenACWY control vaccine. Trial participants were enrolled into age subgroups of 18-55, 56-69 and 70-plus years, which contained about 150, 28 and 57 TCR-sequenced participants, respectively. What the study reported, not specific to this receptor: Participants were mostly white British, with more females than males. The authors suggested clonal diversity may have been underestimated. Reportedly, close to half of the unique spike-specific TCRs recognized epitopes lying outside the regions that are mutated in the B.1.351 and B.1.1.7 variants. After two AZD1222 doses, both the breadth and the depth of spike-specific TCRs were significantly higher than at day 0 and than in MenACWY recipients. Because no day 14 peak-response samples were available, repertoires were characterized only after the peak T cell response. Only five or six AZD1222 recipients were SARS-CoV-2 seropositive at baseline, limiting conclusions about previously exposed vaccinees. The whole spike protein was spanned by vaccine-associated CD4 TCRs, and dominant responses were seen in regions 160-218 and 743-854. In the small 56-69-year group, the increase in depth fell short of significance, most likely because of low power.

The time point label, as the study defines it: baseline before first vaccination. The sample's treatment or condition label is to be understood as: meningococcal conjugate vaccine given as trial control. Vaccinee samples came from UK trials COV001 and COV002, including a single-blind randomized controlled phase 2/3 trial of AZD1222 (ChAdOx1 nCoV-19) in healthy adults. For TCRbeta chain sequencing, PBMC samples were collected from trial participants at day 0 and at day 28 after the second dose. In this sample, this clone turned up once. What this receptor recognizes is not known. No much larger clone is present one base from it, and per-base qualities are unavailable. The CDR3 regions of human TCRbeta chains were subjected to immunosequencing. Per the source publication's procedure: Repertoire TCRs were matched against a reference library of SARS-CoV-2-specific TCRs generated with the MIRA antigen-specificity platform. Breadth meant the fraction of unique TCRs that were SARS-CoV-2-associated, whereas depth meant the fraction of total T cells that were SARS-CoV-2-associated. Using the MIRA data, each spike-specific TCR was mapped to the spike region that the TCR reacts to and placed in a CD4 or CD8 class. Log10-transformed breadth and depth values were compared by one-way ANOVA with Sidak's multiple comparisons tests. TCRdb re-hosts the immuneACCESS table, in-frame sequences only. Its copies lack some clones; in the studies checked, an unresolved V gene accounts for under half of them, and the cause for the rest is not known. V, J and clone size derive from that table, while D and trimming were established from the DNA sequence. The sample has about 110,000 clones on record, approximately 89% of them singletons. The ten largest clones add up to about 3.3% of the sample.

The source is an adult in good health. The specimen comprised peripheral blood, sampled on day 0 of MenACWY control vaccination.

The nucleotide sequence reads TGTGCCACCAGTGACCAAATGACAGGTAACGAGCAGTACTTC. Translated, it gives CATSDQMTGNEQYF. The chain is made from TRBV24-1 and TRBJ2-7; matching of 6 bases hints at TRBD1 as the D gene. The cysteine opens and the phenylalanine closes a CDR3 of 14 amino acids. Only the CDR3 DNA stays, 42 bases, in frame from base 1. The germline V gene sets CDR1 to KGHDR and CDR2 to SFDVKD. A distance of 14 bases separates the germline ends of V and J, which lose 4 bases and 5 bases respectively.